The table lists the clone carrying this TCR beta chain with a few counts. Its antigen is not known. RNA transcripts were the template for amplifying TCR beta CDR3 regions. The TCR CDR3 was amplified in a first-round RT-PCR using the HTBI primer set. Using its own MiXCR run on the multiplex PCR reads, TCRdb lists one record per CDR3 protein. The data contain about 380,000 distinct CDR3 sequences, approximately 15% of them singletons. These data come from a study of T cells in Graves' hyperthyroidism and ophthalmopathy. General study points: Stable hyperthyroidism was separated from ophthalmopathy by a model based on 13 V-J features. Blood also contained most expanded thyroid clonotypes above 0.001.

The CDR3 totals 12 residues. V was trimmed by 6 bases and J by 1 base, leaving 6 bases between them. CDR1 and CDR2 from the germline V gene are LGHDT and YNNKEL (reference sequence). Diagnoses used clinical symptoms, serum thyroxine and TRAb, thyroid ultrasound and orbital computed tomography. This receptor was taken from a woman aged 60-75 years with Graves' hyperthyroidism. The chain has TRBV3-1 and TRBJ2-5, with D hard to call. The specimen sequenced was blood. CDR3 sequence: CASRRLQETQYF. The CDR3 DNA sequence: TGTGCCAGCAGACGACTCCAAGAGACCCAGTACTTC.